A single sample gave rise to the 13 T cell receptor beta chains below, sequenced in a study of long-term antiretroviral therapy in people with HIV. With survey level as its setting, the immunoSEQ assay was v3.0. Sequencing was performed with immunoSEQ multiplex PCR; in TCRdb, only in-frame clones are kept and a portion is missing. Among 20,000 to 25,000 clones listed, around 86% were seen once. The sequences come from unsorted PBMCs, collected 0.1 years before starting antiretroviral therapy. Every receptor here comes from a man aged 35-49 years with HIV.

CDR3 residues: CASSYSRNNQPQHF. The CDR3, as DNA: TGTGCCAGCAGTTACTCCAGGAATAATCAGCCCCAGCATTTT. The V gene is TRBV6-6, the J gene TRBJ1-5; no firm D call. The CDR3 has 14 residues. Per the germline V gene, CDR1 is MNHNY and CDR2 is SVGAGI (reference sequence). V was shortened by 0 bases and J by 4 bases, with 7 bases between the two germline ends.

V is TRBV25-1 and J is TRBJ2-7, with a possible D match to TRBD1 (6 bases). Per the germline V gene, CDR1 is MGHDK and CDR2 is SYGVNS. Trimming stripped 4 bases from V and 1 base from J, with 14 bases between. CDR3 length equals 15 residues. The DNA of the CDR3 is TGTGCCAGCAGTGGGGGGACACCCTTTTCCTACGAGCAGTACTTC. Amino acid sequence: CASSGGTPFSYEQYF.

The V and J genes are TRBV4-2 and TRBJ1-5; 7 bases map to TRBD1. The CDR3 is 16 amino acids. V shed 1 base and J 5 bases; nucleotides not matched to a gene: 8. Germline V gene data show CDR1 as LGHNA and CDR2 as YNFKEQ. CDR3 nucleotides: TGTGCCAGCAGCCAAGGGGCAGGGGGTACGTATCAGCCCCAGCATTTT. It encodes CASSQGAGGTYQPQHF.

V usage is TRBV6-1 and J usage is TRBJ1-5; 7 nucleotides align to TRBD1. This CDR3 has 15 amino acids. Germline CDR1 is MNHNS and CDR2 is SASEGT. Trimming removed 6 bases from V and 0 bases from J; junction bases left unmatched: 5. CDR3 nucleotides: TGTGCCAGCAGGGCGACAGGGAATAGCAATCAGCCCCAGCATTTT. This sequence encodes CASRATGNSNQPQHF.

This chain connects TRBV4-1 to TRBJ1-1; 9 positions match TRBD1. The CDR3 has 19 amino acids. In germline, CDR1 is MGHRA, CDR2 YSYEKL. The V gene end was trimmed by 4 bases and the J gene end by 0 bases; junction bases not matched to a gene: 15. In DNA form, the CDR3 reads TGCGCCAGCAGCCCTGGGACAGGGAGGCGACAAAGCATGAACACTGAAGCTTTCTTT. This gives the protein CASSPGTGRRQSMNTEAFF.

This rearrangement joins TRBV18 to TRBJ2-1, with 9 positions matching TRBD2. CDR1 and CDR2 (germline): KGHSH, LQKENI. CDR3 length: 15 amino acids. Losses at the gene ends were 3 bases for V and 10 bases for J; bases not matched to a gene: 10. This CDR3 reads CASSPGGGAFKEQFF. CDR3 DNA sequence: TGTGCCAGCTCACCTGGCGGGGGGGCCTTCAAAGAGCAGTTCTTC.

A single count supports this clone. The V gene is TRBV5-1, the J gene TRBJ2-7; 7 bases fit TRBD1. The CDR3 runs to 14 residues. The germline CDR1 and CDR2 sequences are SGHRS and YFSETQ. J lost 3 bases, V lost 0 bases, and 3 bases had no gene match. This CDR3 is CASSLADRVYEQYF. The CDR3 coding sequence is TGCGCCAGCAGCTTGGCCGACAGGGTCTACGAGCAGTACTTC. The full variable domain, rest sourced from reference TRBV5-1 and TRBJ2-7, is KAGVTQTPRYLIKTRGQQVTLSCSPISGHRSVSWYQQTPGQGLQFLFEYFSETQRNKGNFPGRFSGRQFSNSRSEMNVSTLELGDSALYLCASSLADRVYEQYFGPGTRLTVT.

The chain links TRBV2 to TRBJ1-4; a possible D gene is TRBD1 (5 bases). The CDR3 consists of 15 residues. CDR1 and CDR2 (germline): SNHLY, FYNNEI. Trimming shortened V by 4 bases and J by 2 bases, and 11 bases separated the two germline ends. CDR3 amino acids: CASSVEGSTNEKLFF. As DNA, the CDR3 is TGTGCCAGCAGTGTTGAGGGGAGCACTAATGAAAAACTGTTTTTT. The full variable domain, with the rest looked up from reference TRBV2 and TRBJ1-4, is EPEVTQTPSHQVTQMGQEVILRCVPISNHLYFYWYRQILGQKVEFLVSFYNNEISEKSEIFDDQFSVERPDGSNFTLKIRSTKLEDSAMYFCASSVEGSTNEKLFFGSGTQLSVL.

The chain has TRBV6-5 and TRBJ1-4; 10 bases agree with TRBD1. This CDR3 spans 15 amino acids. Germline CDR1 and CDR2: MNHEY and SVGAGI. V dropped 1 base and J dropped 5; count of bases not matched to a gene: 1. DNA of the CDR3: TGTGCCAGCAGTTACTTGGGACAGGGGAATGAAAAACTGTTTTTT. Protein: CASSYLGQGNEKLFF.

V is TRBV28 and J is TRBJ1-1; possibly TRBD1 for D (5 bases). The CDR3 loop spans 14 amino acids. The germline V and J ends were trimmed by 3 bases and 5 bases, with 13 bases remaining between them. Germline V gives CDR1 MDHEN, CDR2 SYDVKM. The CDR3 reads CASSLPGAGTEAFF. The CDR3 nucleotides are TGTGCCAGCAGTTTGCCCGGGGCCGGGACTGAAGCTTTCTTT. The variable domain in full, with the rest retrieved from reference TRBV28 and TRBJ1-1, is DVKVTQSSRYLVKRTGEKVFLECVQDMDHENMFWYRQDPGLGLRLIYFSYDVKMKEKGDIPEGYSVSREKKERFSLILESASTNQTSMYLCASSLPGAGTEAFFGQGTRLTVV.

The rearrangement links TRBV7-2 to TRBJ1-1; D is ambiguous. The CDR3 sequence is 16 residues long. V was trimmed by 2 bases and J by 4 bases, leaving 17 bases between them. CDR1 SGHTA and CDR2 FQGNSA come from the germline V gene. Here the CDR3 DNA reads TGTGCCAGCAGCTTAAATGCGGGGAAGGGTAGCACTGAAGCTTTCTTT. Protein product: CASSLNAGKGSTEAFF. Complete variable domain (other parts from reference TRBV7-2 and TRBJ1-1): GAGVSQSPSNKVTEKGKDVELRCDPISGHTALYWYRQSLGQGLEFLIYFQGNSAPDKSGLPSDRFSAERTGGSVSTLTIQRTQQEDSAVYLCASSLNAGKGSTEAFFGQGTRLTVV.

The chain employs TRBV28 and TRBJ1-5; perhaps TRBD1 as D (5 bases). V gave up 5 bases and J gave up 4 bases, with 15 bases separating them. The CDR3 totals 15 residues. CDR1 and CDR2 from the germline V gene are MDHEN and SYDVKM. The CDR3 bases are TGTGCCAGCAGTCCCCGGGGGAAGGGAAATCAGCCCCAGCATTTT. It codes for CASSPRGKGNQPQHF.

DNA for the CDR3: TGTGCCAGCAGCCGTTGGACAGGGGGGTCGCACGGGGAGCTGTTTTTT. Its translation is CASSRWTGGSHGELFF. V usage is TRBV7-9 and J usage is TRBJ2-2, with 10 bases that match TRBD1. V shed 5 bases and J 7 bases; nucleotides not matched to a gene: 10. CDR1 is SEHNR and CDR2 is FQNEAQ in the germline V gene (reference sequence). The CDR3 runs to 16 residues.